Listed below are T cell receptor beta chains from one sample, sequenced in a study of shared clonotypes between healthy human individuals. Clones were read by immunoSEQ multiplex PCR, and TCRdb kept only the in-frame ones, dropping some. The repertoire consists of a few million clones, with 92% occurring once and the leading ten covering around 0.38%. Sequencing used naive CD4+ T cells from PBMCs. The receptors stem from a man aged 18 to 29 in good health. Some clones in this sample may be carry-over from other donors' samples. Both conserved end residues are part of each CDR3. The order of the fields is CDR3 protein, CDR3 DNA, V gene, D gene, J gene. The D gene is left open where the match is weak.

CDR3: CASSLEGDGNQPQHF
DNA: TGCGCCAGCAGCTTAGAAGGGGATGGCAATCAGCCCCAGCATTTT
V: TRBV5-1
D: NA
J: TRBJ1-5

CDR3: CASSTGTRVQETQYF
DNA: TGTGCCAGCAGTACCGGGACTAGGGTCCAAGAGACCCAGTACTTC
V: TRBV27
D: TRBD2
J: TRBJ2-5

CDR3: CASSLPGLEQYF
DNA: TGTGCCAGCAGTCTTCCAGGGCTCGAGCAGTACTTC
V: TRBV28
D: NA
J: TRBJ2-7

CDR3: CASSYSERQETQYF
DNA: TGTGCCAGCAGTTACTCTGAGAGGCAAGAGACCCAGTACTTC
V: TRBV6-5
D: NA
J: TRBJ2-5

CDR3: CAWKRGLITDTQYF
DNA: TGTGCCTGGAAACGGGGGCTGATCACAGATACGCAGTATTTT
V: TRBV30
D: NA
J: TRBJ2-3

CDR3: CASSIDGTNTEAFF
DNA: TGTGCCAGTAGTATAGACGGGACTAACACTGAAGCTTTCTTT
V: TRBV19
D: NA
J: TRBJ1-1

CDR3: CASSLGVSGGGIGYTF
DNA: TGTGCCAGCAGCTTAGGGGTTAGCGGCGGAGGGATTGGCTACACCTTC
V: TRBV7-8
D: NA
J: TRBJ1-2

CDR3: CASNTPYEGADTQYF
DNA: TGTGCCAGTAACACACCATACGAGGGGGCGGATACGCAGTATTTT
V: TRBV19
D: TRBD1
J: TRBJ2-3

CDR3: CASSPTDRPPQYF
DNA: TGTGCCAGCAGCCCTACCGACAGACCCCCGCAGTACTTC
V: TRBV11-2
D: NA
J: TRBJ2-7

CDR3: CASSSERVGTEAFF
DNA: TGTGCCAGCAGCTCCGAACGGGTGGGGACTGAAGCTTTCTTT
V: TRBV5-4
D: NA
J: TRBJ1-1

CDR3: CASSRTANTEAFF
DNA: TGTGCCAGCAGCCGAACAGCGAACACTGAAGCTTTCTTT
V: TRBV6-5
D: NA
J: TRBJ1-1